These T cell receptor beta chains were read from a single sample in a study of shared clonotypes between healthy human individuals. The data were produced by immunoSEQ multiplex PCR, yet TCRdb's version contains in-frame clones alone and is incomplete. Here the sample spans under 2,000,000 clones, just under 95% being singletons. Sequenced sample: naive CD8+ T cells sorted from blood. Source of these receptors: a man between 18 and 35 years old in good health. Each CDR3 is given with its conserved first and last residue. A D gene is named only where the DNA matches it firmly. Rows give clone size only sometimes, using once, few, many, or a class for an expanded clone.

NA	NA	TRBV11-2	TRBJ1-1	TGTGCCAGCAGCCTCGCCAGGGGGAACACTGAAGCTTTCTTT	CASSLARGNTEAFF
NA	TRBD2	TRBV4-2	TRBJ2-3	TGTGCCAGCAGCCCGGGACTAGCGGGAGTATTCGCAGATACGCAGTATTTT	CASSPGLAGVFADTQYF
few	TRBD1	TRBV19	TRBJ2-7	TGTGCCAGTAGTATCGGGACAGCCTACGAGCAGTACTTC	CASSIGTAYEQYF
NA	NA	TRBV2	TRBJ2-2	TGTGCCAGCGCATACCCGATGCAAAACACCGGGGAGCTGTTTTTT	CASAYPMQNTGELFF
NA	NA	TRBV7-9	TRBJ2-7	TGTGCCAGCAGCTCCCGATACTACTACGAGCAGTACTTC	CASSSRYYYEQYF
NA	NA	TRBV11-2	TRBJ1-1	TGTGCCAGCAGCTTTGAGGGTAGGATGAACACTGAAGCTTTCTTT	CASSFEGRMNTEAFF
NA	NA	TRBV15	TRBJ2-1	TGTGCCACCAGCAGAGATTCTCAGGGGTGGATCTATGAGCAGTTCTTC	CATSRDSQGWIYEQFF
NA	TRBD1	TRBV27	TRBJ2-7	TGTGCCAGCAGTATCATCGACCCAGGGGGCATTTCCTACGAGCAGTACTTC	CASSIIDPGGISYEQYF
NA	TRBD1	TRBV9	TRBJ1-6	TGTGCCAGCAGCGCGGGAAGTTTTGGGACAGCCTATAATTCACCCCTCCACTTT	CASSAGSFGTAYNSPLHF
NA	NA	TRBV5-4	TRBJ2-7	TGTGCCAGCAGCTTGGTTCTTGGCTCGGCCTACGAGCAGTACTTC	CASSLVLGSAYEQYF
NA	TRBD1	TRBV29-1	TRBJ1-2	TGCAGCGTTGAAGGACAGGGATCAGGATATGGCTACACCTTC	CSVEGQGSGYGYTF
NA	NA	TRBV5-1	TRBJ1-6	TGCGCCAGCAGCTTGTTACCCTCCCAGAAATATAATTCACCCCTCCACTTT	CASSLLPSQKYNSPLHF
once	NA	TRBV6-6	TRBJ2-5	TGTGCCAGCAGTCCACGAAGAGGCGACCTTTGGGAGACCCAGTACTTC	CASSPRRGDLWETQYF
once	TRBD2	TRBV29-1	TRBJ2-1	TGCAGCGTTGAGTTACTAGCGGGGTACAATGAGCAGTTCTTC	CSVELLAGYNEQFF
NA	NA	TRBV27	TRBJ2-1	TGTGCCAGCAGTCCGACTAGAGACAATGAGCAGTTCTTC	CASSPTRDNEQFF
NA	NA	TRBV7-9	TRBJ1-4	TGTGCCAGCAGCTCAGGTCGTCGGGGGGAAACTAATGAAAAACTGTTTTTT	CASSSGRRGETNEKLFF
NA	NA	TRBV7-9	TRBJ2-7	TGTGCCAGCAGCCCGGCGACCTCCTACGAGCAGTACTTC	CASSPATSYEQYF
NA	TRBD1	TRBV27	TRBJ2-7	TGTGCCAGCAGGGACAGGACGTCCTACGAGCAGTACTTC	CASRDRTSYEQYF
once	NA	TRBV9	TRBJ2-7	TGTGCCAGCAGCGTAGACGATTCTTACGAGCAGTACTTC	CASSVDDSYEQYF
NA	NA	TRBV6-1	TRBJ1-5	TGTGCCAGCAGTGAATGGGGCAGTTTAAGCAATCAGCCCCAGCATTTT	CASSEWGSLSNQPQHF
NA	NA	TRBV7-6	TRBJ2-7	TGTGCCAGCAGCGAGGGGGAGGCGTACGAGCAGTACTTC	CASSEGEAYEQYF
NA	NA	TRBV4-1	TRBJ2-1	TGCGCCAGCAGCCAAGTTACCCTCCCGGGACAACAGAATGAGCAGTTCTTC	CASSQVTLPGQQNEQFF
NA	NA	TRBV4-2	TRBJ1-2	TGTGCCAGCAGCCAAGAGATGGGTTATGGCTACACCTTC	CASSQEMGYGYTF
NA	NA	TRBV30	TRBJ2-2	TGTGCCTGGAGTGTGGTCGGGGCCGGGGAGCTGTTTTTT	CAWSVVGAGELFF
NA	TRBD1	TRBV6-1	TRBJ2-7	TGTGCCAGCAGTGACACCCATCGGGACAGGGGTCGGGAGCAGTACTTC	CASSDTHRDRGREQYF
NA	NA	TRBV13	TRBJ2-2	TGTGCCAGCAGCTTACCTAGTAGGGGTCGACGGGGCGTGAACACCGGGGAGCTGTTTTTT	CASSLPSRGRRGVNTGELFF
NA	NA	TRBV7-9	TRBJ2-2	TGTGCCAGCAGCTCCTTTCTTAACACCGGGGAGCTGTTTTTT	CASSSFLNTGELFF
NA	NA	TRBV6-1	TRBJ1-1	TGTGCCAGCATTAAAGGGCCACTAATGAACACTGAAGCTTTCTTT	CASIKGPLMNTEAFF
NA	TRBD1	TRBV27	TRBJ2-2	TGTGCCAGCAGCGCCGGGACAGTGGTACGAAACACCGGGGAGCTGTTTTTT	CASSAGTVVRNTGELFF
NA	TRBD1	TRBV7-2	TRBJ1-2	TGTGCCAGCAGCTTGGGGACAGCTTCTAACTATGGCTACACCTTC	CASSLGTASNYGYTF
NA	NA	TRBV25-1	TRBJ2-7	TGTGCCACCTCAGGGGGGGTCACCTACGAGCAGTACTTC	CATSGGVTYEQYF
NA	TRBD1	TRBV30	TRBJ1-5	TGTGCCTGGAGTACAGGGGTGGTTGGCAATCAGCCCCAGCATTTT	CAWSTGVVGNQPQHF
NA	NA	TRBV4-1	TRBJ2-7	TGCGCCAGCAGCCACGCCAACATTGGGACGGGAACCTACGAGCAGTACTTC	CASSHANIGTGTYEQYF
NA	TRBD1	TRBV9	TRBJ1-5	TGTGCCAGCAGCGAGGGGGACAGGGGATACGCCCAGCATTTT	CASSEGDRGYAQHF
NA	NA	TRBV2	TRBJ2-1	TGTGCCAGCAGCACCCCAGCGACTCCGCTAGACAATGAGCAGTTCTTC	CASSTPATPLDNEQFF
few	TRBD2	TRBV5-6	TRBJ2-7	TGTGCCAGCAGCGATGGGGGAGGGCGGTACGAGCAGTACTTC	CASSDGGGRYEQYF
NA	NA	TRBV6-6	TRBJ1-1	TGTGCCAGCAGTTACAACATGAACACTGAAGCTTTCTTT	CASSYNMNTEAFF
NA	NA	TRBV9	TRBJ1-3	TGTGCCAGCAGCGTAGAAGGAGAAGGCTCTGGAAACACCATATATTTT	CASSVEGEGSGNTIYF
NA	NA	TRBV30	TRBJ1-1	TGTGCCTGGAGTACAGGGCCGAACACTGAAGCTTTCTTT	CAWSTGPNTEAFF
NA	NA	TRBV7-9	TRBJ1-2	TGTGCCAGCAGCTTATATCAGGGATTCGACTATGGCTACACCTTC	CASSLYQGFDYGYTF
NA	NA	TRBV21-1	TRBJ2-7	TGTGCCAGCAGCAATATAGGACTAGCGGGAGGCTACGAGCAGTACTTC	CASSNIGLAGGYEQYF
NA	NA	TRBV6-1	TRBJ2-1	TGTGCCAGCAGTGAAGGTGGGATGGTGATCAATGAGCAGTTCTTC	CASSEGGMVINEQFF